This is a list of T cell receptor beta chains from one sample in a study of molecular identifiers for immune sequencing clone quantification. TCRdb re-derived calls from the PCR reads in MiXCR, one entry per CDR3 protein. The repertoire has around 320,000 distinct CDR3 sequences, about 23% of them found once; the top ten carry about 0.74%. The sequenced sample was naive CD8+ T cells from blood, with Jurkat cell RNA spiked in. These receptors were taken from a human donor in good health. Some libraries in this study had Jurkat cell RNA spiked in. The CDR3 runs from the conserved cysteine through the conserved F or W. Fields, in order: V gene, D gene, clone size, J gene, CDR3 DNA, CDR3 protein. The D gene is left open where the match is weak. For some rows the clone size is stated as once, few or many, or as a class when expanded; others skip it.

>TRBV6-2/TRBV6-3|.|few|TRBJ1-1
TGTGCCAGCAGACAAACAAAACCCGGTACTGAAGCTTTCTTT
CASRQTKPGTEAFF
>TRBV7-9|.|many|TRBJ1-1
TGTGCCAGCACCCGGGCAGCAGGGGTTGGGGCTTTCTTT
CASTRAAGVGAFF
>TRBV5-4|.|.|TRBJ2-7
TGTGCCAGCAGGGGGTCGGGGACCTCCTACGAGCAGTACTTC
CASRGSGTSYEQYF
>TRBV7-9|TRBD2|.|TRBJ2-7
TGTGCCAGCGCCCCCGCAGCGGGATCCTACGAGCAGTACTTC
CASAPAAGSYEQYF
>TRBV7-2|.|many|TRBJ1-1
TGTGCCAGCAGCTTAGTCCGAGGATTCACTGAAGCTTTCTTT
CASSLVRGFTEAFF
>TRBV2|TRBD1|.|TRBJ1-5
TGTGCCAGCAGTGAATGGGACAGGGGCAATCAGCCCCAGCATTTT
CASSEWDRGNQPQHF
>TRBV23-1|.|many|TRBJ1-5
TGCGCCAGCAGGTCCGATGCGGGGGATCAGCCCCAGCATTTT
CASRSDAGDQPQHF
>TRBV20-1|.|.|TRBJ2-7
TGCAGTGCAAACGAGCAGTACTTC
CSANEQYF
>TRBV6-2/TRBV6-3|TRBD2|few|TRBJ2-4
TGTGCCAGCAGGGGGACTAGCGTCCCCAAAAACATTCAGTACTTC
CASRGTSVPKNIQYF
>TRBV13|.|few|TRBJ2-7
TGTGCCAGCAGCACGACAGTAGCCCACTCCTACGAGCAGTACTTC
CASSTTVAHSYEQYF
>TRBV27|TRBD1|.|TRBJ2-7
TGTGCCAGCAGTTTGGGACAGACGTCCTACGAGCAGTACTTC
CASSLGQTSYEQYF
>TRBV27|.|.|TRBJ2-7
TGTGCCAGCAGTTTTCGGCCGGACAGATCCTACGAGCAGTACTTC
CASSFRPDRSYEQYF
>TRBV28|TRBD2|many|TRBJ2-5
TGTGCCAGCACCCCGGCGGGAGCTCGCCGGGAGACCCAGTACTTC
CASTPAGARRETQYF
>TRBV12-3/TRBV12-4|TRBD1|many|TRBJ2-7
TGTGCCAGCAGTCACAGGGGCCACTACGAGCAGTACTTC
CASSHRGHYEQYF
>TRBV12-3/TRBV12-4|TRBD1|few|TRBJ1-1
TGTGCCAGCAGTTTAGCAGCGACAGGGGCTACTGAAGCTTTCTTT
CASSLAATGATEAFF
>TRBV6-6|TRBD1|few|TRBJ2-2
TGTGCCATCGAGGGGACAGTCAACACCGGGGAGCTGTTTTTT
CAIEGTVNTGELFF
>TRBV2|.|few|TRBJ2-5
TGTGCCAGCAGTGACGTCCCCGGGGAGACCCAGTACTTC
CASSDVPGETQYF